This TCR beta chain was captured by sequencing in a study of T cells in Graves' hyperthyroidism and ophthalmopathy. TCR beta CDR3 region amplification was performed from RNA transcripts. Primed by the HTBI set, a first-round RT-PCR was run on the TCR CDR3. TCRdb re-called the multiplex PCR reads through MiXCR, storing one row per CDR3 protein. This sample yields hundreds of thousands of distinct CDR3 sequences, of which 13% are seen a single time; around 9.2% belongs to the top ten. Germline V gene data show CDR1 as MDHEN and CDR2 as SYDVKM. The CDR3 totals 12 residues. With respect to this clonotype: Relative to the germline gene, one junction end is altered; a read error may explain this.

Sequencing input: blood. The TCR was taken from a woman aged 18 to 35 with Graves' hyperthyroidism. The chain recombines TRBV28 with TRBJ2-1; the D is unclear. The CDR3 sequence: CASSLSPNKQFF. The CDR3 DNA follows: TGTGCCAGCAGTTTGAGTCCCAATAAGCAGTTCTTC.